The T cell receptor beta chain described here comes from a study of T-cell reconstitution after alpha-beta-depleted transplantation in children (dated by TCRdb to 2016 to 2017). General notes on the study: Using TCR repertoire profiling, the study quantitatively followed how T-cell immune reconstitution unfolded in children after TCRalphabeta/CD19-depleted allogeneic hematopoietic cell transplantation.

Trimming removed 4 bases from V and 10 bases from J, leaving 8 bases between the germline ends. Reading the germline V gene (reference sequence) gives CDR1 DFQATT and CDR2 SNEGSKA. The CDR3 holds 10 amino acids from the cysteine to the phenylalanine. Only the CDR3 portion is preserved as DNA: 30 bases, with reading frame beginning at the first base. Receptor libraries were prepared by PCR. The sequencing machine was an Illumina HiSeq 2500. TCR libraries were prepared with molecular barcoding, using unique molecular identifiers to normalize TCRbeta repertoire quantification. Using fastp at Q25 and MiXCR, TCRdb reprocessed the public reads and kept productive beta chains. For every CDR3 protein sequence, its rows merge into one entry that carries the most common genes and DNA. A total of some 600,000 distinct CDR3 sequences appear in this sample, around a sixth of them only once. The leading ten clones occupy 1.1% of the sample.

At least ten counts were recorded for this clonotype. Its antigen specificity is not known. Base qualities are not recorded, but no much larger clone differs from it by a single base. The sample consisted of PBMCs from the stem cell graft donor, taken from the stem cell graft. The chain employs TRBV20-1 and TRBJ2-1; the D gene cannot be resolved reliably. The TCR comes from a human donor who donated a stem cell graft to a child with acute myeloid leukemia. The DNA reads TGCAGTGCTAATGACGGGGAGCAGTTCTTC. Its amino acids are CSANDGEQFF.